A selection of T cell receptor beta chains follows, all from one sample in a study of T cell responses to AZD1222 COVID-19 vaccine. Assay: immunoSEQ multiplex PCR; the TCRdb copy retains only in-frame clones and omits some. This table holds 150,000 to 200,000 clones, 80% to 95% found once. The sequencing here drew on peripheral blood, taken on day 0 of AZD1222 vaccination. These TCRs come from an adult in good health. Both conserved end residues are part of each CDR3. The D gene is left open where the match is weak. Clone size is not always given. Where it is, it says once, few, many or a class for expanded clones.

TRBV3-1/TRBV3-2	-	few	TRBJ1-6	TGTGCCAGCAGCCAAGTTGAGTATTCACCCCTCCACTTT	CASSQVEYSPLHF
TRBV2	TRBD1	-	TRBJ1-5	TGTGCCAGCAGTGAAGCGTTGGGGCAGGGGGCATACGGTCAGCCCCAGCATTTT	CASSEALGQGAYGQPQHF
TRBV7-2	-	-	TRBJ1-2	TGTGCCAGCAGCTTAACAGACCCCACGGTGGGAGGCTACACCTTC	CASSLTDPTVGGYTF
TRBV29-1	TRBD1	-	TRBJ1-1	TGCAGCGGCGCCGGGACAGGGTCGATTTTGAGTACTGAAGCTTTCTTT	CSGAGTGSILSTEAFF
TRBV6-2/TRBV6-3	-	once	TRBJ2-7	TGTGCCAGCAGTTGGGGGTATAAGCCGGTCGAGCAGTACTTC	CASSWGYKPVEQYF
TRBV29-1	-	-	TRBJ1-5	TGCAGCGTTGAATTTCAGGGTCCGCCCCAGCATTTT	CSVEFQGPPQHF
TRBV7-2	-	-	TRBJ1-1	TGTGCCAGCAGCTTAGTTTGGGGGGGTACGGTGATGAACACTGAAGCTTTCTTT	CASSLVWGGTVMNTEAFF
TRBV5-4	TRBD1	-	TRBJ2-2	TGTGCCAGCAGCTTAGGGGACAGGGCGAACACCGGGGAGCTGTTTTTT	CASSLGDRANTGELFF
TRBV19	-	-	TRBJ1-2	TGTGCCAGTAGTACCGGGGAGGGCGTCGTAAACTATGGCTACACCTTC	CASSTGEGVVNYGYTF
TRBV3-1/TRBV3-2	-	once	TRBJ1-2	TGTGCCAGCAGCCGTCGAACAGGGCGGGCATTTGATGGCTACACCTTC	CASSRRTGRAFDGYTF
TRBV18	TRBD1	once	TRBJ1-3	TGTGCCAGCTCACCACCGAGGACAGGGGCCCTCTCTGGAAACACCATATATTTT	CASSPPRTGALSGNTIYF